This entry lists 24 T cell receptor beta chains sequenced from one sample in a study of blood T cell repertoires in COVID-19. TCRdb's table, derived via immunoSEQ multiplex PCR, lists solely in-frame clones and lacks some. This repertoire shows about 150,000 clones, 70% to 90% found once; its top ten account for around 2.5%. The sample comprised peripheral blood. These receptors came from a woman in her 70s with acute or convalescent COVID-19.

The chain links TRBV5-4 to TRBJ2-2; perhaps TRBD1 as D (6 bases). The germline V gene encodes CDR1 SGHNT and CDR2 YYREEE (reference sequence). This CDR3 has 16 residues. The V end was cut by 7 bases, the J end by 1 base, with 17 bases between. The CDR3 bases are TGTGCCAGCGGCCCGGTTACGACAGGGAACACCGGGGAGCTGTTTTTT. Amino acids: CASGPVTTGNTGELFF.

The J gene is TRBJ1-4, the V gene TRBV5-4; 7 positions match TRBD1. The germline V gene encodes CDR1 SGHNT and CDR2 YYREEE (reference sequence). The CDR3 length is 16 residues. V shed 0 bases, J shed 5 bases, and the junction held 7 bases outside the gene matches. CDR3 residues: CASSLGLTGVNEKLFF. CDR3 DNA: TGTGCCAGCAGCTTGGGCCTAACAGGGGTAAATGAAAAACTGTTTTTT. The complete variable domain, with remaining parts taken from reference TRBV5-4 and TRBJ1-4, reads ETGVTQSPTHLIKTRGQQVTLRCSSQSGHNTVSWYQQALGQGPQFIFQYYREEENGRGNFPPRFSGLQFPNYSSELNVNALELDDSALYLCASSLGLTGVNEKLFFGSGTQLSVL.

V usage is TRBV27 and J usage is TRBJ1-2, with 7 bases aligning to TRBD1. Trimming removed 6 bases from V and 8 bases from J; junction bases left unmatched: 9. The CDR3 has 13 amino acids. Germline values: CDR1 MNHEY, CDR2 SMNVEV (reference sequence). The CDR3 DNA reads TGTGCCAGCAGCTATACGCAGGGGGGAGGCTACACCTTC. It codes for CASSYTQGGGYTF.

The gene calls are TRBV5-1 and TRBJ1-2; TRBD1 aligns across 12 bases. The V segment lost 0 bases and the J segment 8 bases; nucleotides outside the gene matches: 2. Germline V lookup: CDR1 SGHRS, CDR2 YFSETQ. The CDR3 runs to 14 residues. As DNA, the CDR3 is TGCGCCAGCAGCTTGGGGGACAGGGGGCTCGGCTACACCTTC. Its translation is CASSLGDRGLGYTF.

The V gene is TRBV4-2, the J gene TRBJ2-3; 11 bases are shared with TRBD2. The CDR3 length is 18 residues. After removal of 1 base from V and 0 bases from J, the junction contained 6 bases not matched to a gene. In germline, CDR1 is LGHNA, CDR2 YNFKEQ. CDR3 sequence: CASSQVSSGGPSTDTQYF. The CDR3 DNA reads TGTGCCAGCAGCCAAGTATCTAGCGGGGGGCCTAGCACAGATACGCAGTATTTT.

The rearrangement joins TRBV11-1 to TRBJ1-2, with D possibly matching TRBD1 (6 bases). This CDR3 spans 13 amino acids. With 0 bases removed from V and 10 bases from J, the gap between germline ends came to 12 bases. Germline lookup yields CDR1 SGHAT and CDR2 FQDESV (reference sequence). The CDR3 DNA follows: TGTGCCAGCAGCTTAGCGGACAGCCCCCTCTACACCTTC. Protein product: CASSLADSPLYTF.

This sequence joins TRBV5-1 and TRBJ2-5, with TRBD2 identical over 11 bases. Germline lookup yields CDR1 SGHRS and CDR2 YFSETQ. The CDR3 runs 18 residues. V was pared by 0 bases and J by 1 base, with 8 bases of the junction left unmatched. CDR3 in DNA: TGCGCCAGCAGCTTGGGCTCTAGCGGGGGGCCCATCCAAGAGACCCAGTACTTC. This translates into CASSLGSSGGPIQETQYF.

The rearrangement links TRBV2 to TRBJ2-1; the match to TRBD2 covers 7 bases. This CDR3 is built from 12 residues. V dropped 7 bases and J dropped 10; count of bases not matched to a gene: 7. Germline CDR1 and CDR2: SNHLY and FYNNEI. The CDR3: CASTRASGEQFF. CDR3 coding DNA: TGTGCCAGCACTAGGGCTAGCGGCGAGCAGTTCTTC.

This sequence joins TRBV6-2 or TRBV6-3 and TRBJ2-6; no firm D call. CDR1 MNHEY and CDR2 SVGEGT come from the germline V gene. V lost 5 bases, J lost 0 bases, and 8 bases lay in between. The CDR3 is 15 residues long. In DNA form, the CDR3 reads TGTGCCAGCAGTGAGGAGAGCTCTGGGGCCAACGTCCTGACTTTC. It translates to CASSEESSGANVLTF.

The chain is built from TRBV2 and TRBJ2-7; maybe TRBD1 (7 bases). This CDR3 has 14 amino acids. Germline-derived CDR1 and CDR2 are SNHLY and FYNNEI. Trimming shortened V by 8 bases and J by 4 bases, and 18 bases separated the two germline ends. The CDR3 protein is CASGGTARLYEQYV. The CDR3 coding sequence is TGTGCCAGCGGCGGGACAGCCCGTCTTTACGAGCAGTACGTC.

The chain joins TRBV25-1 to TRBJ2-3, with TRBD1 matching over 7 bases. The ends lost 5 bases at V and 0 bases at J; junction bases unmatched: 8. The CDR3 contains 16 residues. CDR1 and CDR2 (germline): MGHDK, SYGVNS. The CDR3 bases are TGTGCCAGCAGTAAAACCGGGACAGCTAGCACAGATACGCAGTATTTT. Protein: CASSKTGTASTDTQYF.

This clone was recorded a few times. The chain is built from TRBV5-1 and TRBJ1-1, with 7 bases lining up with TRBD1. The germline CDR1 and CDR2 sequences are SGHRS and YFSETQ. The CDR3 runs 15 residues. Trimming took 2 bases from V and 0 from J; bases not matched to a gene: 4. The CDR3 loop is CASSFQGQMNTEAFF. DNA for the CDR3: TGCGCCAGCAGCTTTCAGGGACAGATGAACACTGAAGCTTTCTTT. Using reference TRBV5-1 and TRBJ1-1 for the parts outside the CDR3, the full variable domain is KAGVTQTPRYLIKTRGQQVTLSCSPISGHRSVSWYQQTPGQGLQFLFEYFSETQRNKGNFPGRFSGRQFSNSRSEMNVSTLELGDSALYLCASSFQGQMNTEAFFGQGTRLTVV.

V and J are TRBV3-1 (or the pseudogene TRBV3-2) and TRBJ2-1; D gene ambiguous. CDR1 LGHDT and CDR2 YNNKEL come from the germline V gene (reference sequence). Trimming removed 4 bases from V and 7 bases from J, with 8 bases in between. There are 12 residues in the CDR3. The CDR3 reads CASSLSVNEQFF. The CDR3 nucleotides are TGTGCCAGCAGCCTTTCAGTAAATGAGCAGTTCTTC.

This clone appeared a single time. The J gene is TRBJ1-5, the V gene TRBV2; 11 bases are a match to TRBD1. Trimming removed 5 bases from V and 6 bases from J; junction bases left unmatched: 3. This CDR3 is 14 amino acids long. Germline CDR1 SNHLY, CDR2 FYNNEI. The DNA for the CDR3 is TGTGCCAGCAGTTCCGGGACAGGGGGTCAGCCCCAGCATTTT. It is translated as CASSSGTGGQPQHF.

V usage is TRBV10-1 and J usage is TRBJ1-2; maybe TRBD1 (6 bases). Germline assignment: CDR1 WNHNN and CDR2 SYGVQD (reference sequence). This CDR3 is built from 16 residues. Trimming removed 0 bases at V and 5 bases at J, with 16 bases between. The CDR3 reads CASSESVGGHFYGYTF. The CDR3 nucleotides are TGCGCCAGCAGTGAGTCGGTAGGGGGACACTTTTATGGCTACACCTTC.

This chain links TRBV10-1 with TRBJ2-3; tentatively, D is TRBD2 (6 bases). Germline V gene sequence: CDR1 WNHNN, CDR2 SYGVQD (reference sequence). This CDR3 region has 15 residues. Deletions cut 7 bases from V and 4 bases from J, with 18 bases between. CDR3 in DNA: TGCGCCAGCAAGGTTATTGCGGGGTTCGCAGATACGCAGTATTTT. This gives the protein CASKVIAGFADTQYF.

This clone turned up a few times. J is TRBJ1-1 and V is TRBV27; D remains ambiguous. Between the trimmed V and J ends, which lost 8 bases and 7 bases, there was a span of 17 bases. Germline CDR1 and CDR2: MNHEY and SMNVEV (reference sequence). This CDR3 contains 13 residues. The CDR3 spells CASSFISGYEAFF. CDR3 DNA: TGTGCCAGCTCGTTTATATCGGGGTATGAAGCTTTCTTT.

The genes are TRBV28 and TRBJ1-1, with a possible D match to TRBD1 (6 bases). There are 13 residues in the CDR3. The germline gives CDR1 MDHEN, CDR2 SYDVKM. The V end was cut by 6 bases, the J end by 0 bases, with 8 bases between. The CDR3 sequence: CASRTGLNTEAFF. Here the CDR3 DNA reads TGTGCCAGCAGAACAGGGCTGAACACTGAAGCTTTCTTT.

The V gene is TRBV19, the J gene TRBJ2-5; 12 bases agree with TRBD2. V lost 1 base, J lost 2 bases, and 5 bases stayed unmatched. Germline CDR1 reads LNHDA; CDR2 reads SQIVND (reference sequence). CDR3 size: 17 residues. The DNA for the CDR3 is TGTGCCAGTAGTATAGGGGCTAGCGGGGGGGATCAAGAGACCCAGTACTTC. The encoded protein is CASSIGASGGDQETQYF.

This chain joins TRBV19 and TRBJ1-2, with 7 bases lining up with TRBD1. This CDR3 region has 15 residues. The V gene end was trimmed by 5 bases and the J gene end by 5 bases; junction bases not matched to a gene: 11. In germline, CDR1 is LNHDA, CDR2 SQIVND (reference sequence). The CDR3 DNA sequence: TGTGCCAGTAGTGGCTTGACAGGGAAAAGATATGGCTACACCTTC. Translation: CASSGLTGKRYGYTF.

The chain uses TRBV21-1 and TRBJ1-2; the D call of TRBD1 is as the table states it, not checked on the DNA. TRBV21-1 is deemed a pseudogene. This CDR3 is built from 13 residues. In DNA form, the CDR3 reads TGTGCCAGCAGCAAAGGGGGCAGGCGCGAAGGCACCTTC. Translated: CASSKGGRREGTF.

The gene calls are TRBV5-1 and TRBJ1-5, with a tentative D call TRBD1 (5 bases). Germline CDR1 and CDR2: SGHRS and YFSETQ. Between the trimmed V and J ends, which lost 2 bases and 4 bases, there was a span of 13 bases. CDR3 length: 15 amino acids. The CDR3 bases are TGCGCCAGCAGCTTCGACAGTAGGGAAAATCAGCCCCAGCATTTT. Translating gives CASSFDSRENQPQHF.

The chain's CDR3 is CSASGGGDRYV. The CDR3 nucleotides are TGCAGTGCTAGCGGAGGGGGCGATAGGTACGTC. This chain joins TRBV20-1 and TRBJ2-7; a possible D gene is TRBD1 (7 bases). Trimming took 3 bases from V and 12 from J, leaving 15 bases between them. Germline assignment: CDR1 DFQATT and CDR2 SNEGSKA (reference sequence). This CDR3 region has 11 residues.

The V and J genes are TRBV19 and TRBJ1-5; D is perhaps TRBD1 (5 bases). The V end lost 5 bases, the J end lost 4 bases, and 12 bases lay between the germline ends. The CDR3 covers 14 residues. The germline V gene encodes CDR1 LNHDA and CDR2 SQIVND (reference sequence). As DNA, the CDR3 is TGTGCCAGTAGTCCCCCGACAGCGAATCAGCCCCAGCATTTT. This encodes CASSPPTANQPQHF.